This T cell receptor (beta chain) was retrieved from a study of tumor and adjacent non-tumor tissue in lung cancer. Study-wide background: On average, productive TCRbeta reads reached about 4.17 million per sample.

The CDR3 covers 13 residues. Germline values: CDR1 ENHRY, CDR2 SYGVKD. Whole-study results and caveats: Shorter survival was associated with higher TCR diversity in tumors. Compared with tumor, normal lung showed significantly lower TCR diversity.

This sample's RNA came from whole unsorted tissue. This non-tumor lung sample came from over 3 cm beyond the tumor edge. Three rounds of nested PCR, following a modified ARM-PCR protocol, produced the TCRbeta library. TCRdb re-derived calls from the multiplex PCR reads in MiXCR, one entry per CDR3 protein. The data contain 48,000 or so distinct CDR3 sequences, about two thirds of them singletons. A note on this clonotype: The antigen is undetermined. Sequence at one end of the junction differs from germline and may be a read error.

Sequencing input: distant non-tumor lung tissue. The TCR sequence derives from a woman in her 70s with non-small cell lung cancer. This sequence joins TRBV10-3 and TRBJ1-2; D ambiguous. The CDR3: CDISPVTDYGYTF. The CDR3 DNA follows: TGTGACATCAGCCCCGTGACGGACTATGGCTACACCTTC.